This T cell receptor beta chain was retrieved from a study of T cell repertoires in cytomegalovirus infection. About the research overall: Well-studied HLA-B-restricted epitopes and recently identified HLA-C-restricted epitopes of CMV were both used in the study. Matching HLA type and CMV infection were both indicated by public TCR beta signatures. Study findings and constraints: People with CMV and the relevant HLA were identified by cumulative public TCR beta family frequency. Predominance within the ex vivo response was attributable to HLA-C-restricted CMV-specific TCR beta clonotypes.

TCRdb processed the reads anew with MiXCR; each CDR3 protein has one entry. The sample includes some 920,000 distinct CDR3 sequences, around 31% of them seen just once. V dropped 4 bases and J dropped 6 bases, with 9 bases sitting between them. Germline V gives CDR1 SEHNR, CDR2 FQNEAQ (reference sequence). This CDR3 is built from 12 residues. This clonotype was found a few times. Its antigen is unidentified. This chain joins TRBV7-9 and TRBJ1-1; D not resolved. This sample comprised cultured CD8+ T cells from PBMCs, obtained from culture after CMV antigen stimulation. The receptor was isolated from a human donor in good health (CMV status not recorded). Some clones in this sample may be carry-over from other donors' samples. CDR3 sequence reads: CASSSRGSEAFF. CDR3 bases: TGTGCCAGCAGCTCTCGAGGTTCTGAAGCTTTCTTT.